Listed below are T cell receptor beta chains from one sample, sequenced in a study of blood T cell repertoires in COVID-19. TCRdb keeps only in-frame clones here, not all; method: immunoSEQ multiplex PCR. The repertoire includes about 240,000 clones, about 83% of them detected once, and roughly 5% sits in the top ten. Specimen: peripheral blood. Receptor source: a human donor in a cohort sampled during active COVID-19. Each CDR3 is given with its conserved first and last residue. A D gene is named only where the DNA matches it firmly. Expanded clones are given a class, and other clones once, few, many or no size at all.

D	V	J	size	CDR3	DNA
TRBD1	TRBV5-1	TRBJ1-1	NA	CASGRTGWDTEAFF	TGCGCCAGCGGCCGGACAGGATGGGACACTGAAGCTTTCTTT
TRBD1	TRBV28	TRBJ1-4	NA	CASSSGQGDEKLFF	TGTGCCAGCAGCTCCGGACAGGGGGATGAAAAACTGTTTTTT
TRBD1	TRBV6-6	TRBJ1-1	NA	CASSYHDRGNTEAFF	TGTGCCAGCAGTTACCATGACAGGGGGAACACTGAAGCTTTCTTT
TRBD1	TRBV19	TRBJ1-6	few	CASSMADRGTYNSPLHF	TGTGCCAGTAGTATGGCGGACAGGGGGACCTATAATTCACCCCTCCACTTT
TRBD2	TRBV10-2	TRBJ2-3	NA	CASSHLAGGRDTQYF	TGCGCCAGCAGTCATCTAGCGGGGGGGAGAGATACGCAGTATTTT
NA	TRBV28	TRBJ2-5	once	CASTSYQETQYF	TGTGCCAGCACCTCGTACCAAGAGACCCAGTACTTC
TRBD1	TRBV7-9	TRBJ1-1	NA	CASSVLGLTGMNTEAFF	TGTGCCAGCAGCGTCTTAGGACTGACAGGGATGAACACTGAAGCTTTCTTT
TRBD1	TRBV6-5	TRBJ1-2	NA	CASSAGGLGYTF	TGTGCCAGCAGCGCAGGGGGCCTTGGCTACACCTTC
TRBD2	TRBV10-3	TRBJ2-3	NA	CAISESGTSGGRPTDTQYF	TGTGCCATCAGTGAGTCGGGGACTAGCGGGGGTCGTCCCACAGATACGCAGTATTTT
TRBD1	TRBV5-5	TRBJ2-1	NA	CASSLEVRGFNNEQFF	TGTGCCAGCAGCTTGGAGGTCAGGGGGTTTAACAATGAGCAGTTCTTC
TRBD2	TRBV6-1	TRBJ2-7	NA	CASSGWPSGVSYEQYF	TGTGCCAGCAGTGGCTGGCCTAGCGGGGTCTCCTACGAGCAGTACTTC
TRBD1	TRBV5-1	TRBJ1-2	NA	CASSFTPGQGSYTF	TGCGCCAGCAGCTTTACCCCGGGACAGGGTTCCTACACCTTC
NA	TRBV10-1	TRBJ2-7	NA	CASSDGPYEQYF	TGCGCCAGCAGTGATGGGCCCTACGAGCAGTACTTC
NA	TRBV11-3	TRBJ1-5	NA	CASSSGGSNQPQHF	TGTGCCAGCAGCTCGGGAGGGAGCAATCAGCCCCAGCATTTT
NA	TRBV7-3	TRBJ1-2	few	CASSLGGENYGYTF	TGTGCCAGCAGCTTAGGGGGGGAAAACTATGGCTACACCTTC
NA	TRBV10-3	TRBJ2-7	NA	CAIRGAGFHEQYF	TGTGCCATCAGAGGAGCAGGGTTCCACGAGCAGTACTTC
NA	TRBV24-1	TRBJ1-6	NA	CATKAGGEGNRSPLHF	TGTGCCACCAAAGCCGGGGGAGAAGGGAACCGTTCACCCCTCCACTTT
NA	TRBV18	TRBJ1-3	NA	CASSPLHPSSGNTIYF	TGTGCCAGCTCACCCCTCCACCCTAGCTCTGGAAACACCATATATTTT
TRBD1	TRBV7-6	TRBJ2-7	NA	CASSLSSPPGGGYEQYF	TGTGCCAGCAGCTTAAGTTCCCCCCCAGGGGGCGGGTACGAGCAGTACTTC
TRBD2	TRBV30	TRBJ2-3	few	CAWSGTSRSTDTQYF	TGTGCCTGGAGTGGGACTAGTCGCAGCACAGATACGCAGTATTTT
NA	TRBV19	TRBJ1-4	NA	CASSIRRRTNEKLFF	TGTGCCAGTAGTATACGCAGGAGGACTAATGAAAAACTGTTTTTT
NA	TRBV3-1/TRBV3-2	TRBJ2-1	NA	CASGVQGGEQFF	TGTGCCAGCGGGGTACAGGGCGGTGAGCAGTTCTTC
NA	TRBV25-1	TRBJ2-1	NA	CASIGGINEQFF	TGTGCCAGCATTGGAGGGATCAATGAGCAGTTCTTC
TRBD1	TRBV2	TRBJ1-5	NA	CASRETGLGNQPQHF	TGTGCCAGCAGGGAGACAGGGCTCGGGAATCAGCCCCAGCATTTT
NA	TRBV28	TRBJ2-3	few	CASSRGGGLYTDTQYF	TGTGCCAGCTCCCGGGGTGGGGGCCTATACACAGATACGCAGTATTTT
TRBD1	TRBV3-1/TRBV3-2	TRBJ1-1	NA	CASSQRTGEAFF	TGTGCCAGCAGCCAGCGGACAGGGGAAGCTTTCTTT
NA	TRBV6-1	TRBJ2-3	NA	CASSEVRIDTQYF	TGTGCCAGCAGTGAAGTCAGGATAGATACGCAGTATTTT
NA	TRBV4-1	TRBJ1-5	NA	CASSRSFRGQPQHF	TGCGCCAGCAGCCGATCATTCAGGGGTCAGCCCCAGCATTTT
TRBD1	TRBV30	TRBJ1-6	few	CAWSRQGFSPLHF	TGTGCCTGGAGTAGACAGGGGTTTTCACCCCTCCACTTT
TRBD1	TRBV19	TRBJ1-1	NA	CASSGQGNTEAFF	TGTGCCAGTAGTGGACAGGGTAACACTGAAGCTTTCTTT
NA	TRBV28	TRBJ2-1	NA	CATQRGRGGEQFF	TGTGCCACCCAAAGGGGGCGGGGCGGTGAGCAGTTCTTC
NA	TRBV28	TRBJ1-6	NA	CASGSSPLHF	TGTGCCAGCGGCTCTTCACCCCTCCACTTT
NA	TRBV15	TRBJ2-1	NA	CATSRDLKQYNEQFF	TGTGCCACCAGCAGAGATCTGAAGCAATACAATGAGCAGTTCTTC
TRBD1	TRBV19	TRBJ2-3	NA	CASSGQGVPTDTQYF	TGTGCCAGTAGCGGACAGGGGGTCCCCACAGATACGCAGTATTTT
NA	TRBV5-1	TRBJ1-5	NA	CASSLVGGNQPQHF	TGCGCCAGCAGCTTGGTCGGCGGGAATCAGCCCCAGCATTTT
TRBD1	TRBV3-1/TRBV3-2	TRBJ1-2	NA	CASSPQGGDYGYTF	TGTGCCAGCAGCCCCCAGGGGGGAGACTATGGCTACACCTTC
NA	TRBV7-9	TRBJ1-6	NA	CASSLISGVDSPLHF	TGTGCCAGCAGCTTGATTTCAGGGGTGGATTCACCCCTCCACTTT
NA	TRBV6-5	TRBJ1-1	NA	CASNEVKHSEAFF	TGTGCCAGCAACGAGGTCAAACATTCTGAAGCTTTCTTT
TRBD2	TRBV25-1	TRBJ2-7	NA	CATQLAGTYEQYF	TGTGCCACCCAACTAGCGGGAACTTACGAGCAGTACTTC
NA	TRBV28	TRBJ2-2	NA	CASSWGGDPTGELFF	TGTGCCAGCAGTTGGGGGGGCGACCCCACCGGGGAGCTGTTTTTT
NA	TRBV7-9	TRBJ1-4	NA	CASFGGGSSEKLFF	TGTGCCAGCTTCGGCGGGGGATCGAGTGAAAAACTGTTTTTT
TRBD1	TRBV7-9	TRBJ1-2	few	CASSSSTGDYGYTF	TGTGCCAGCAGCTCCTCGACAGGGGACTATGGCTACACCTTC
TRBD2	TRBV4-2	TRBJ2-7	NA	CASSPGTSSYEQYF	TGTGCCAGCAGCCCCGGGACTAGCAGCTACGAGCAGTACTTC
NA	TRBV6-5	TRBJ1-1	many	CASSYREGEAFF	TGTGCCAGCAGTTACCGGGAAGGTGAAGCTTTCTTT
NA	TRBV18	TRBJ1-1	NA	CASSPSRGNTEAFF	TGTGCCAGCTCACCGTCCAGGGGTAACACTGAAGCTTTCTTT
NA	TRBV5-1	TRBJ2-1	NA	CASSLTTGQPSSYNEQFF	TGCGCCAGCAGCTTGACTACCGGACAACCGAGCTCCTACAATGAGCAGTTCTTC
TRBD1	TRBV30	TRBJ2-7	NA	CAWRTRTGGEQYF	TGTGCCTGGAGAACCCGGACAGGCGGTGAGCAGTACTTC
NA	TRBV24-1	TRBJ2-2	many	CATSDSRLADSGELFF	TGTGCCACCAGTGACTCGAGGTTGGCGGACTCCGGGGAGCTGTTTTTT
NA	TRBV28	TRBJ1-5	NA	CASSQQQGANQPQHF	TGTGCCAGCAGTCAACAACAGGGCGCCAATCAGCCCCAGCATTTT
NA	TRBV19	TRBJ1-3	NA	CASSPWAGGQNSGNTIYF	TGTGCCAGTAGCCCTTGGGCCGGCGGACAGAACTCTGGAAACACCATATATTTT
NA	TRBV18	TRBJ2-5	NA	CASLRGGGTSKTQYF	TGTGCCAGCCTTAGGGGTGGCGGGACGTCAAAGACCCAGTACTTC
TRBD1	TRBV19	TRBJ1-1	NA	CASSRGQLNTEAFF	TGTGCCAGTAGTCGGGGACAGTTGAACACTGAAGCTTTCTTT
TRBD1	TRBV29-1	TRBJ2-1	NA	CSVRGGQGAGEQFF	TGCAGCGTAAGAGGCGGACAGGGGGCCGGTGAGCAGTTCTTC
NA	TRBV10-3	TRBJ2-3	NA	CAISLTDTQYF	TGTGCCATCAGTCTAACAGATACGCAGTATTTT
NA	TRBV25-1	TRBJ2-1	NA	CASTLTGLQQFF	TGTGCCAGCACATTAACAGGGCTACAGCAGTTCTTC
NA	TRBV28	TRBJ2-5	NA	CAITRAPSETQYF	TGTGCCATCACGAGGGCACCCAGTGAGACCCAGTACTTC
NA	TRBV19	TRBJ2-7	NA	CASSPRQETVYEQYF	TGTGCCAGTAGTCCGCGACAGGAGACGGTCTACGAGCAGTACTTC
TRBD1	TRBV9	TRBJ1-2	NA	CASSVPRGPNYGYTF	TGTGCCAGCAGCGTACCAAGGGGGCCTAACTATGGCTACACCTTC
NA	TRBV5-8	TRBJ2-2	NA	CASSPRVGTGELFF	TGTGCCAGCAGCCCCCGGGTAGGCACCGGGGAGCTGTTTTTT